This record concerns one T cell receptor (beta chain) sequence. This specimen comes from a study of blood T cell repertoires in COVID-19. For the study at large: Samples came from the United States, Italy and Spain, spanning acute and convalescent COVID-19. PBMCs, B-cell-depleted T cells, or T cells provided the cDNA or gDNA that made up the material.

The CDR3 runs 17 residues. The germline V gene has CDR1 SGHTS and CDR2 YDEGEE. The ends lost 4 bases at V and 3 bases at J; junction bases unmatched: 14. As handled by the study authors: Estimation of nucleated cell counts relied on the amplification of reference gene primers. Here immunoSEQ multiplex PCR was the method, and the copy in TCRdb shows in-frame clones only, minus some. V and J calls and clone size follow that table, whereas D and trimming were derived from the DNA. Found here are around 180,000 clones, 83% of them singletons; the top ten hold less than 2%. Sequenced sample: peripheral blood. The TCR was taken from a human donor in a cohort sampled during active COVID-19. This chain connects TRBV5-8 to TRBJ1-1, with TRBD1 identical over 8 bases. CDR3 loop: CASSAGQGGLSDTEAFF. The DNA of the CDR3 is TGTGCCAGCAGCGCCGGACAGGGAGGGTTATCGGACACTGAAGCTTTCTTT.